This section outlines one T cell receptor beta chain sequence together with its context. Its antigen is unknown. Per the germline V gene, CDR1 is SGHTA and CDR2 is FQGNSA. The V end lost 5 bases, the J end lost 3 bases, and 4 bases lay between the germline ends. The CDR3 is made up of 11 amino acids. The sample originates from a study of cytomegalovirus exposure and HLA in healthy donors. Study-wide context: Among the roughly 400 genotyped donors, around 85% were placed in the Caucasian-associated ancestry cluster. General observations from the study: An analysis was carried out later, and it reportedly showed fewer N-insertions in an Asian-associated ancestry cluster than the 666-donor mean. The authors confirmed in vitro that three CMV-associated chains were specific for CMV antigens.

The donors were healthy bone marrow donors. PCR primers comprised 60 Vbeta and 13 Jbeta primers. TCRdb keeps only in-frame clones here, not all; method: immunoSEQ multiplex PCR. The table lists 50,000 or so clones, around 70% of them singletons. This chain joins TRBV7-2 and TRBJ2-5; no firm D call. Input material: PBMCs. The origin of this receptor is a man between 18 and 35 years old in good health and CMV-seronegative. The CDR3 DNA reads TGTGCCAGCAGCCCTAAAGAGACCCAGTACTTC. It translates to CASSPKETQYF.